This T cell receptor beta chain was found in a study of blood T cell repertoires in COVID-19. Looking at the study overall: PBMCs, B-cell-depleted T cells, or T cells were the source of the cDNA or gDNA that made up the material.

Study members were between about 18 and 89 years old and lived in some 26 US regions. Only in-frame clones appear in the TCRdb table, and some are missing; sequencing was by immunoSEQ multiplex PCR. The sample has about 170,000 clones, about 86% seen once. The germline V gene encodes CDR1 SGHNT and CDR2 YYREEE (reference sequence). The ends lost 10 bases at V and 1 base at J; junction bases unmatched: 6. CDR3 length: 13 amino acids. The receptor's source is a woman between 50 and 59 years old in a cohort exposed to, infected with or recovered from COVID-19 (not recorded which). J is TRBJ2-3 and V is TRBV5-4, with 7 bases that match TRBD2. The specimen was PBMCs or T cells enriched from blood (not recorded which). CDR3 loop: CAGGVRGTDTQYF. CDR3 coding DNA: TGTGCCGGGGGGGTGCGGGGCACAGATACGCAGTATTTT.